This TCR beta chain comes out of a study of control samples from healthy donors and cancer patients. Germline CDR1 reads LGHNA; CDR2 reads YNFKEQ. Trimming removed 0 bases at V and 6 bases at J, with 18 bases between. CDR3 size: 16 residues. The repertoire was sequenced with immunoSEQ multiplex PCR; TCRdb's copy has only in-frame clones and lacks some. Of tens of thousands of clones listed, 80% to 95% are singletons. This clone was detected once. Sequenced input: PBMCs. V gene TRBV4-2 combines with J gene TRBJ2-7; D is possibly TRBD1 or TRBD2 (6 bases each). This receptor was identified in a woman aged 40 to 49 with lung cancer. CDR3 sequence: CASSQDGGTAALEQYF. CDR3 nucleotide sequence: TGTGCCAGCAGCCAAGACGGGGGCACGGCCGCGCTCGAGCAGTACTTC.